The 28 T cell receptor beta chains below come from one sample, sequenced in a study of blood T cell repertoires in COVID-19. Generated by immunoSEQ multiplex PCR, the TCRdb table keeps only in-frame clones and is missing some. The sample has about 190,000 clones, 80% to 90% seen once. The sample comprised peripheral blood. The receptors shown here come from a man aged 25-40 years with acute or convalescent COVID-19.

This clone was counted a single time. This rearrangement joins TRBV12-5 to TRBJ2-3, with 7 nucleotides matching TRBD1. Germline trimming cut 6 bases from V and 0 bases from J; bases unmatched to any gene: 6. The CDR3 length is 15 residues. Germline CDR1 is LGHNT and CDR2 is FRNRAP. This CDR3 is CASGGHRGSTDTQYF. The DNA for the CDR3 is TGTGCTAGTGGGGGGCACAGGGGAAGCACAGATACGCAGTATTTT.

The gene calls are TRBV5-1 and TRBJ2-5; TRBD2 matches at 9 bases. This CDR3 spans 15 amino acids. Germline V gives CDR1 SGHRS, CDR2 YFSETQ. J was trimmed by 5 bases and V by 0 bases; bases with no gene match: 5. The CDR3 loop reads CASSLATSGRETQYF. The DNA for the CDR3 is TGCGCCAGCAGCTTGGCCACCAGCGGGAGGGAGACCCAGTACTTC.

This chain joins TRBV12-5 and TRBJ2-7; maybe TRBD2 (5 bases). V dropped 1 base and J dropped 7 bases, with 11 bases sitting between them. CDR1 and CDR2 (germline): LGHNT, FRNRAP. The CDR3 is made up of 13 amino acids. CDR3 nucleotide sequence: TGTGCTAGTGGTTTGGGCAGCGGTTTGGAGCAGTACTTC. Its protein product is CASGLGSGLEQYF.

The rearrangement uses TRBV30 and TRBJ2-7; 7 nucleotides align to TRBD1. The CDR3 covers 15 residues. V gave up 4 bases and J gave up 5 bases; unmatched junction bases: 14. Germline V gene data show CDR1 as GTSNPN and CDR2 as SVGIG (reference sequence). CDR3 in amino acids: CAWTFDPGQWNEQYF. The CDR3 coding sequence is TGTGCCTGGACTTTTGATCCGGGACAGTGGAACGAGCAGTACTTC.

The CDR3 region is CASSLGGTGGETQYF. The CDR3, as DNA: TGTGCCAGCAGTTTAGGTGGGACAGGAGGAGAGACCCAGTACTTC. The chain carries TRBV28 and TRBJ2-5; 8 nucleotides agree with TRBD1. The germline gives CDR1 MDHEN, CDR2 SYDVKM. The CDR3 has 15 amino acids. Trimming cost V 2 bases and J 4 bases; bases outside gene matches: 6. Full variable domain (remainder filled in from reference TRBV28 and TRBJ2-5): DVKVTQSSRYLVKRTGEKVFLECVQDMDHENMFWYRQDPGLGLRLIYFSYDVKMKEKGDIPEGYSVSREKKERFSLILESASTNQTSMYLCASSLGGTGGETQYFGPGTRLLVL.

CDR3 nucleotide sequence: TGTGCCTGGAGTGTGGCTCCAGATACGCAGTATTTT. Its protein is CAWSVAPDTQYF. The V and J genes are TRBV30 and TRBJ2-3; D remains ambiguous. The CDR3 has 12 amino acids. Deletions cut 0 bases from V and 4 bases from J, with 5 bases between. From germline, CDR1 is GTSNPN and CDR2 SVGIG (reference sequence).

The chain couples TRBV29-1 to TRBJ2-7, with a tentative D call TRBD2 (5 bases). This CDR3 comprises 14 residues. V lost 4 bases and J lost 3, with 16 bases in between. The germline V gene encodes CDR1 SQVTM and CDR2 ANQGSEA. CDR3 nucleotide sequence: TGCAGCGTTGGTGAAGCGACTAAACGCTACGAGCAGTACTTC. Encoded protein: CSVGEATKRYEQYF.

The chain combines TRBV11-2 with TRBJ1-1; 7 bases align to TRBD1. The germline CDR1 and CDR2 sequences are SGHAT and FQNNGV. The CDR3 extends over 14 amino acids. The V gene end was trimmed by 4 bases and the J gene end by 3 bases; junction bases not matched to a gene: 5. This CDR3 reads CASSSDRHDTEAFF. In DNA form, the CDR3 reads TGTGCCAGCAGCTCGGACAGGCACGACACTGAAGCTTTCTTT.

The CDR3 protein is CAWSFLQTGWNGYTF. The CDR3 DNA reads as TGTGCCTGGAGCTTTCTCCAGACAGGTTGGAATGGCTACACCTTC. The V call is TRBV30, the J call TRBJ1-2; maybe TRBD1 (6 bases). Germline V lookup: CDR1 GTSNPN, CDR2 SVGIG (reference sequence). This CDR3 contains 15 residues. Between the trimmed V and J ends, which lost 3 bases and 6 bases, there was a span of 20 bases. Supplemented by reference TRBV30 and TRBJ1-2, the full variable domain reads SQTIHQWPATLVQPVGSPLSLECTVEGTSNPNLYWYRQAAGRGLQLLFYSVGIGQISSEVPQNLSASRPQDRQFILSSKKLLLSDSGFYLCAWSFLQTGWNGYTFGSGTRLTVV.

This sequence joins TRBV19 and TRBJ1-2; no definite D call. V was clipped by 0 bases and J by 7 bases, with 15 bases between them. Per the germline V gene, CDR1 is LNHDA and CDR2 is SQIVND (reference sequence). The CDR3 is made up of 15 amino acids. CDR3: CASSIDRSRGRGYTF. CDR3 in DNA: TGTGCCAGTAGTATAGATCGATCACGGGGTCGTGGCTACACCTTC.

The rearrangement uses TRBV27 and TRBJ1-6, with TRBD1 matching over 9 bases. Germline CDR1 reads MNHEY; CDR2 reads SMNVEV (reference sequence). This CDR3 contains 19 residues. Trimming took 4 bases from V and 8 from J; bases not matched to a gene: 18. CDR3 sequence: CASSSRALQGARYDSPLHF. The CDR3 coding sequence is TGTGCCAGCAGTTCACGGGCCTTACAGGGGGCTCGGTACGATTCACCCCTCCACTTT.

CDR3: CASSIFAGVNEQFF. In nucleotides, the CDR3 is TGTGCCAGTAGTATCTTTGCCGGAGTCAATGAGCAGTTCTTC. This chain links TRBV19 with TRBJ2-1; unclear D gene. This CDR3 region has 14 residues. Trimming took 3 bases from V and 6 from J, leaving 12 bases between them. Germline V gene sequence: CDR1 LNHDA, CDR2 SQIVND (reference sequence).

The chain is built from TRBV7-9 and TRBJ2-1, with a tentative D call TRBD1 (6 bases). V was pared by 4 bases and J by 4 bases, with 11 bases between. Germline values: CDR1 SEHNR, CDR2 FQNEAQ (reference sequence). The CDR3 totals 14 residues. The CDR3 protein is CASSSRQDYNEQFF. Written as DNA, the CDR3 is TGTGCCAGCAGCTCAAGACAGGATTACAATGAGCAGTTCTTC. Supplemented by reference TRBV7-9 and TRBJ2-1, the full variable domain reads DTGVSQNPRHKITKRGQNVTFRCDPISEHNRLYWYRQTLGQGPEFLTYFQNEAQLEKSRLLSDRFSAERPKGSFSTLEIQRTEQGDSAMYLCASSSRQDYNEQFFGPGTRLTVL.

The chain couples TRBV30 to TRBJ2-7, with TRBD2 as a possible D gene (6 bases). The CDR3 has 15 residues. Between the trimmed V and J ends, which lost 2 bases and 1 base, there was a span of 15 bases. The V gene's germline CDR1 is GTSNPN and CDR2 SVGIG (reference sequence). CDR3 loop: CAWSNRDWGSYEQYF. The CDR3 DNA sequence: TGTGCCTGGAGTAACCGGGACTGGGGGTCCTACGAGCAGTACTTC.

The J gene is TRBJ2-6, the V gene TRBV5-5; D perhaps matches TRBD1 (5 bases). The ends were cut back, 4 bases at V and 1 base at J, with 12 bases in the middle. The germline V gene has CDR1 SGHKS and CDR2 YYEKEE (reference sequence). The CDR3 extends over 16 amino acids. The CDR3: CASSLLQGSGANVLTF. The CDR3 DNA sequence: TGTGCCAGCAGCCTCCTTCAGGGTTCTGGGGCCAACGTCCTGACTTTC.

The chain has TRBV7-9 and TRBJ2-7, with 8 bases identical to TRBD2. In germline, CDR1 is SEHNR, CDR2 FQNEAQ (reference sequence). The CDR3 is 17 amino acids. The V segment lost 4 bases and the J segment 1 base; nucleotides outside the gene matches: 12. The CDR3 DNA reads as TGTGCCAGCAGCTCCTACCCGTTTAGCGGGATATCCTACGAGCAGTACTTC. As protein: CASSSYPFSGISYEQYF.

The chain recombines TRBV9 with TRBJ1-5; D gene ambiguous. V lost 3 bases and J lost 1, with 14 bases in between. The germline CDR1 and CDR2 sequences are SGDLS and YYNGEE. This CDR3 has 16 amino acids. CDR3 residues: CASSAREGASNQPQHF. The CDR3 DNA follows: TGTGCCAGCAGCGCCCGGGAAGGCGCGAGCAATCAGCCCCAGCATTTT.

This clone was detected only once. The rearrangement uses TRBV18 and TRBJ1-2; a weak D match, TRBD1 (6 bases). There are 15 residues in the CDR3. Germline CDR1 KGHSH, CDR2 LQKENI. Trimming removed 0 bases from V and 7 bases from J, with 15 bases in between. The CDR3 DNA sequence: TGTGCCAGCTCACCACCCCGGGCCCTACAGGGTGGCTACACCTTC. Translating gives CASSPPRALQGGYTF.

The chain employs TRBV5-4 and TRBJ2-5; maybe TRBD1 (5 bases). V was shortened by 2 bases and J by 0 bases, with 11 bases between the two germline ends. This CDR3 spans 15 amino acids. Germline V CDR1 and CDR2: SGHNT, YYREEE (reference sequence). CDR3 sequence: CASSFPQGDQETQYF. The CDR3 bases are TGTGCCAGCAGCTTTCCCCAAGGGGACCAAGAGACCCAGTACTTC.

Only a few counts were recorded for this clone. CDR3 DNA: TGTGCCAGTAGTATAGCGACTAGCGGGAGTGGTGAGCAGTACTTC. This sequence encodes CASSIATSGSGEQYF. The rearrangement uses TRBV19 and TRBJ2-7, with 12 bases aligning to TRBD2. The CDR3 has 15 residues. V shed 1 base and J 7 bases; nucleotides not matched to a gene: 5. CDR1 is LNHDA, CDR2 SQIVND, per germline (reference sequence).

This clone appeared a few times. The chain carries TRBV5-1 and TRBJ1-2; TRBD1 is a possible D gene (5 bases). CDR1 and CDR2 from the germline V gene are SGHRS and YFSETQ. This CDR3 has 18 amino acids. V was shortened by 1 base and J by 4 bases, with 23 bases between the two germline ends. The CDR3 DNA reads TGCGCCAGCAGCTTGAGCGGGTCGGGGCAGGGAGTCTTCTATGGCTACACCTTC. Protein product: CASSLSGSGQGVFYGYTF.

The chain uses TRBV3-1 (or the pseudogene TRBV3-2) and TRBJ1-4, with a weak D call TRBD1 (5 bases). The germline CDR1 and CDR2 sequences are LGHDT and YNNKEL (reference sequence). Trimming cost V 8 bases and J 5 bases, with 15 bases left between them. The CDR3 totals 14 residues. The chain's CDR3 is CASGPRQLNEKLFF. CDR3 sequence (DNA): TGTGCCAGCGGCCCCCGACAGCTGAATGAAAAACTGTTTTTT.

J is TRBJ1-4 and V is TRBV19; D may be TRBD1 (6 bases). The CDR3 runs 14 residues. V shed 5 bases and J shed 7 bases, with 14 bases lying between them. Germline CDR1 and CDR2: LNHDA and SQIVND (reference sequence). The CDR3 region is CASSYTGSLEKLFF. The CDR3 nucleotides are TGTGCCAGTAGTTATACAGGGAGTCTTGAAAAACTGTTTTTT.

The chain couples TRBV6-5 to TRBJ1-2; 9 nucleotides line up with TRBD1. This CDR3 is 14 amino acids long. In germline, CDR1 is MNHEY, CDR2 SVGAGI. V was pared by 2 bases and J by 6 bases, with 4 bases of the junction left unmatched. The CDR3 loop reads CASSYAQGADGYTF. The CDR3 DNA sequence: TGTGCCAGCAGTTACGCACAGGGGGCCGATGGCTACACCTTC.

A few counts support this clone. V gene TRBV19 combines with J gene TRBJ1-2; maybe TRBD1 (6 bases). The germline CDR1 and CDR2 sequences are LNHDA and SQIVND (reference sequence). Trimming shortened V by 5 bases and J by 3 bases, and 22 bases separated the two germline ends. This CDR3 spans 17 amino acids. The CDR3 here is CASSVEPGQQLYYGYTF. The CDR3 nucleotides read TGTGCCAGTAGTGTCGAACCGGGACAACAATTGTACTATGGCTACACCTTC.

This clone was seen a single time. This chain uses TRBV5-1 with TRBJ1-4; D gene ambiguous. Trimming cost V 1 base and J 5 bases, with 9 bases left between them. The germline CDR1 and CDR2 sequences are SGHRS and YFSETQ. This CDR3 is 14 amino acids long. The CDR3: CASSLTGSNEKLFF. CDR3 nucleotides: TGCGCCAGCAGCTTGACCGGGTCCAATGAAAAACTGTTTTTT.

This chain links TRBV7-9 with TRBJ1-3; TRBD1 matches at 7 bases. The germline V gene encodes CDR1 SEHNR and CDR2 FQNEAQ (reference sequence). The trim removed 5 bases at V and 8 bases at J, leaving 3 bases unmatched. This CDR3 has 12 residues. CDR3 region: CASSITGDTIYF. DNA of the CDR3: TGTGCCAGCAGCATTACAGGGGACACCATATATTTT.

J is TRBJ2-1 and V is TRBV4-1; TRBD2 is a possible D gene (5 bases). The CDR3 is made up of 14 amino acids. Germline CDR1 reads MGHRA; CDR2 reads YSYEKL. The V and J ends lost 1 base and 4 bases respectively, with 8 bases between them. This CDR3 is CASSQVPGYNEQFF. The CDR3 nucleotides read TGCGCCAGCAGCCAAGTCCCGGGATACAATGAGCAGTTCTTC.